This entry lists 5 T cell receptor beta chains sequenced from one sample in a study of vaccination and CD4 T cells after COVID-19. These receptors' targets are unknown. Cultured CD4+ T cell DNA underwent sequencing with the Oncomine TCR Beta short-read assay. From the PCR reads, TCRdb called clonotypes with MiXCR, one entry per CDR3 protein. The sample yields some 10,000 distinct CDR3 sequences, 43% seen once. Treatment specified: approximately 10-day PBMC culture with coronavirus spike peptide pools or control peptides (ViraFEST assay). The sequenced material came from CD4+ T cells from blood, cultured in vitro. Receptors originate from a human donor who had recovered from COVID-19.

V usage is TRBV5-1 and J usage is TRBJ2-3; 7 bases map to TRBD2. The V gene's germline CDR1 is SGHRS and CDR2 YFSETQ. The CDR3 contains 13 residues. Losses at the gene ends were 4 bases for V and 6 bases for J; bases not matched to a gene: 5. This CDR3 reads CASSPGGKDTQYF. CDR3 DNA: TGCGCCAGCAGCCCCGGGGGGAAGGATACGCAGTATTTT.

The chain combines TRBV12-3 or TRBV12-4 with TRBJ1-1, with unresolved D. This CDR3 contains 13 residues. V lost 6 bases and J lost 5, with 13 bases in between. CDR3 sequence (DNA): TGTGCCAGCAGCGCAGACGAGGCAACTGAAGCTTTCTTT. It encodes CASSADEATEAFF.

This clonotype was picked up a small number of times. For the CDR3, the DNA is TGTGCCAGTAGTAGCGACAGGGGTCGAGAGACCCAGTACTTC. Amino acids: CASSSDRGRETQYF. The chain combines TRBV19 with TRBJ2-5; 8 nucleotides agree with TRBD1. From germline, CDR1 is LNHDA and CDR2 SQIVND (reference sequence). The CDR3 has 14 residues. Unmatched junction bases numbered 5, after V lost 4 bases and J lost 4 bases.

V and J are TRBV7-9 and TRBJ1-1, with D possibly being TRBD1 (5 bases). Germline values: CDR1 SEHNR, CDR2 FQNEAQ (reference sequence). The CDR3 is made up of 13 amino acids. V shed 1 base and J shed 5 bases, with 8 bases lying between them. The CDR3 sequence: CASSLVGVTEAFF. The CDR3 nucleotides are TGTGCCAGCAGCTTAGTGGGGGTTACTGAAGCTTTCTTT.

This clonotype was found a few times. The rearrangement uses TRBV30 and TRBJ2-3, with 10 positions matching TRBD1. Trimming took 6 bases from V and 2 from J; bases not matched to a gene: 11. CDR3 length equals 16 residues. CDR1 is GTSNPN, CDR2 SVGIG, per germline (reference sequence). The CDR3 reads CACQTRDRGNTDTQYF. The CDR3 nucleotides are TGTGCCTGCCAGACCCGGGACAGGGGAAACACAGATACGCAGTATTTT.